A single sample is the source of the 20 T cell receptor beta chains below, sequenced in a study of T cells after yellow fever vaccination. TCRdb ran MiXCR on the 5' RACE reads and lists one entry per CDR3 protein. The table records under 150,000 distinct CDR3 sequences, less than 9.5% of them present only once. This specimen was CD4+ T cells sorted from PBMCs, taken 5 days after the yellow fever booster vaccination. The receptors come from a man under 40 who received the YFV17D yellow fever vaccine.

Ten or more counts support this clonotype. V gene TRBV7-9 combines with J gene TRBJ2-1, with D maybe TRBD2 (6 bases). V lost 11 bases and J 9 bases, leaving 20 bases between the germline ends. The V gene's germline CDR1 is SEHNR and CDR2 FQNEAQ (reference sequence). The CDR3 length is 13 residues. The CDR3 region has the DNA TGTGCCGGGCGACCGGGAGATCGTTTTGAGCAGTTCTTC. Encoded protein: CAGRPGDRFEQFF.

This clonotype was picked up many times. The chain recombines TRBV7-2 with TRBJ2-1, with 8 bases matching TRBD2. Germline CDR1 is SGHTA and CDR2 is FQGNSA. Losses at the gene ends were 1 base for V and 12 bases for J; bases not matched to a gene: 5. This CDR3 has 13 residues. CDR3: CASSLEPGGGQFF. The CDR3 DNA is TGTGCCAGCAGCTTAGAACCGGGAGGGGGGCAGTTCTTC.

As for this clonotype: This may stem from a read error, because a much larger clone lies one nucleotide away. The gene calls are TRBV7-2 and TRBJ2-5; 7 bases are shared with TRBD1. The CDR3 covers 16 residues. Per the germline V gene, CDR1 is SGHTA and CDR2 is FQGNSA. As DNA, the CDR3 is TGTGACAGCAGCCGAGCTGCCTCAGGGGGACGAGAGACCCAGTACTTC. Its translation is CDSSRAASGGRETQYF. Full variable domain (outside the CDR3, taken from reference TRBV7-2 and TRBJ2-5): GAGVSQSPSNKVTEKGKDVELRCDPISGHTALYWYRQSLGQGLEFLIYFQGNSAPDKSGLPSDRFSAERTGGSVSTLTIQRTQQEDSAVYLCDSSRAASGGRETQYFGPGTRLLVL.

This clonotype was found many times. CDR3 residues: CASSPGQNTEAFF. The CDR3, as DNA: TGTGCCAGCAGCCCCGGGCAGAACACTGAAGCTTTCTTT. The rearrangement joins TRBV7-3 to TRBJ1-1; D gene unclear. The CDR3 has 13 residues. CDR1 is SGHTA, CDR2 FQGTGA, per germline. V was shortened by 5 bases and J by 1 base, with 8 bases between the two germline ends.

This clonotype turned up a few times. The CDR3 DNA sequence: TGTGCCAGTAGTATTTCGACAAGGGTAATGGATTCACCCCTCCACTTT. Translating it yields CASSISTRVMDSPLHF. The rearrangement joins TRBV19 to TRBJ1-6; D ambiguous. Germline lookup yields CDR1 LNHDA and CDR2 SQIVND (reference sequence). This CDR3 spans 16 amino acids. Trimming cost V 3 bases and J 8 bases, with 17 bases left between them.

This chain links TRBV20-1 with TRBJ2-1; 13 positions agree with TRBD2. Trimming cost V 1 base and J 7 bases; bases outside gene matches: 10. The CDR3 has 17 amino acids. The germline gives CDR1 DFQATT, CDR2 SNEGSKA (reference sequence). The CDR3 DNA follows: TGCAGTGCTAGAGTTTTGGCGACTAGCGGGAGGTGGAATGAGCAGTTCTTC. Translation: CSARVLATSGRWNEQFF.

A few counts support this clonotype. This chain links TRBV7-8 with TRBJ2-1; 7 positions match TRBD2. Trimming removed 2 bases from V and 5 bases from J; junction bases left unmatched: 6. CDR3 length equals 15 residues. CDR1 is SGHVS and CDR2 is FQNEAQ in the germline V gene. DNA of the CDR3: TGTGCCAGCAGCTTAAGGACTAGGGGAAACAATGAGCAGTTCTTC. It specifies CASSLRTRGNNEQFF.

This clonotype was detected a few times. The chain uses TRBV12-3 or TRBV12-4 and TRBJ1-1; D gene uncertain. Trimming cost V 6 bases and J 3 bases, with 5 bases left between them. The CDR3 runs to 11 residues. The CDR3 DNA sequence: TGTGCCAGCAGCGAGGACACTGAAGCTTTCTTT. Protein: CASSEDTEAFF.

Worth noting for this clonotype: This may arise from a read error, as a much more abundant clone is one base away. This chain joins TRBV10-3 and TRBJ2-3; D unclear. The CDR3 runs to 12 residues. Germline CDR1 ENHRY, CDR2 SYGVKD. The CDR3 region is CAISGFTDMQYF. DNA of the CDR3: TGTGCCATCAGTGGATTCACAGATATGCAGTATTTT.

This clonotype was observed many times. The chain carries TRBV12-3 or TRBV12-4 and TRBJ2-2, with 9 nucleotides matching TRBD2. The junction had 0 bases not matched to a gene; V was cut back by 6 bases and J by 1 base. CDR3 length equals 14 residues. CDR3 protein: CASRTSGNTGELFF. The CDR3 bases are TGTGCCAGCAGGACTAGCGGGAACACCGGGGAGCTGTTTTTT.

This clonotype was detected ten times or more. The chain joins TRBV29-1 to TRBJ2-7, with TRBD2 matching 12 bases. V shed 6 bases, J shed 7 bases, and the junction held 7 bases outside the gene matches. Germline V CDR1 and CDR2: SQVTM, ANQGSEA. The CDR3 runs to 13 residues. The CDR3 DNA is TGCAGCGTGAGGACTAGCGGGGCGGGGGAGCAGTACTTC. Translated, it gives CSVRTSGAGEQYF.

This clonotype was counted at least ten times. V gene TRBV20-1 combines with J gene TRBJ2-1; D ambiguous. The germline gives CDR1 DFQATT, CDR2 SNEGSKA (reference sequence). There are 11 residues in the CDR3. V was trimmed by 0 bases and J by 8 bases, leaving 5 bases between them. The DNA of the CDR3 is TGCAGTGCTAGAGATTTGTATGAGCAGTTCTTC. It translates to CSARDLYEQFF.

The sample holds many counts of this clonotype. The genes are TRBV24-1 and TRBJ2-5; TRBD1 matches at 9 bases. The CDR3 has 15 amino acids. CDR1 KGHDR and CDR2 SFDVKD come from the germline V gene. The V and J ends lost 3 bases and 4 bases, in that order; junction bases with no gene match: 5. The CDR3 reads CATSDGTGSAETQYF. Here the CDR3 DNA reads TGTGCCACCAGTGATGGGACAGGGTCGGCAGAGACCCAGTACTTC.

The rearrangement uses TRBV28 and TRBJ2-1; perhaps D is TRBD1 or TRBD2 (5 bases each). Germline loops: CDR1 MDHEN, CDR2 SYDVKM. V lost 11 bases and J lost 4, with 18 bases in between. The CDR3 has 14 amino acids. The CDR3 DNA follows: TGTGCCTCCTGGGGTGGGACCTTTTACAATGAGCAGTTCTTC. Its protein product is CASWGGTFYNEQFF.

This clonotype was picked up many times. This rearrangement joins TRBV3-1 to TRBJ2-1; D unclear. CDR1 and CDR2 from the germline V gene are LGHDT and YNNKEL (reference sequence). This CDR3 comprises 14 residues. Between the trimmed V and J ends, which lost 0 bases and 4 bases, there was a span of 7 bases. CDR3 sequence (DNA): TGTGCCAGCAGCCAAGAGCGAGCTTACAATGAGCAGTTCTTC. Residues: CASSQERAYNEQFF.

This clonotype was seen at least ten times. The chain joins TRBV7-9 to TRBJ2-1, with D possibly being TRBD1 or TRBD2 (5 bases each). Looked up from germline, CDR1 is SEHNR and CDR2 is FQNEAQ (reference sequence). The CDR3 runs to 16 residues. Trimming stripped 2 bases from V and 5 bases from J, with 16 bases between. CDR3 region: CASSLQGRQRDNEQFF. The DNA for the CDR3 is TGTGCCAGCAGCTTACAGGGACGCCAAAGAGACAATGAGCAGTTCTTC.

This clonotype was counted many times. CDR3 DNA sequence: TGTGCCAGCAGCCCCCGACACTCAACTAATGAAAAACTGTTTTTT. This gives the protein CASSPRHSTNEKLFF. The rearrangement links TRBV7-2 to TRBJ1-4; D not resolved. Trimming cost V 5 bases and J 0 bases, with 10 bases left between them. CDR1 is SGHTA and CDR2 is FQGNSA in the germline V gene. This CDR3 region has 15 residues. The variable domain in full, with the rest retrieved from reference TRBV7-2 and TRBJ1-4, is GAGVSQSPSNKVTEKGKDVELRCDPISGHTALYWYRQSLGQGLEFLIYFQGNSAPDKSGLPSDRFSAERTGGSVSTLTIQRTQQEDSAVYLCASSPRHSTNEKLFFGSGTQLSVL.

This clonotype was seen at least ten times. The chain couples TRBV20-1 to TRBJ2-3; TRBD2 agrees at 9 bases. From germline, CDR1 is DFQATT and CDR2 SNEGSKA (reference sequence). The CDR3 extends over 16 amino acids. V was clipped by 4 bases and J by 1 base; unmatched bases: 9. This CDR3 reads CSAKSSGRGGTDTQYF. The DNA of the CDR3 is TGCAGTGCTAAGAGTAGCGGGAGAGGTGGCACAGATACGCAGTATTTT.

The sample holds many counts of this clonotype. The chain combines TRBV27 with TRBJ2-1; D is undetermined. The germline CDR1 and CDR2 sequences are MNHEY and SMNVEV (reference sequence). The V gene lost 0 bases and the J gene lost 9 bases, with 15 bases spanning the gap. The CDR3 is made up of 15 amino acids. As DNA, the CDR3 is TGTGCCAGCAGTTTATCAGGGTTCGCTTGGGGTGAGCAGTTCTTC. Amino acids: CASSLSGFAWGEQFF.

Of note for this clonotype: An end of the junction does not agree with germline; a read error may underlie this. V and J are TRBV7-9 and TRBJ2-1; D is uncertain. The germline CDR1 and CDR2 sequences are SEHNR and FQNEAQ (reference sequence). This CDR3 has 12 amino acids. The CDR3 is CACSFGVREQFF. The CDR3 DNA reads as TGTGCCTGCAGCTTTGGTGTTAGGGAGCAGTTCTTC.